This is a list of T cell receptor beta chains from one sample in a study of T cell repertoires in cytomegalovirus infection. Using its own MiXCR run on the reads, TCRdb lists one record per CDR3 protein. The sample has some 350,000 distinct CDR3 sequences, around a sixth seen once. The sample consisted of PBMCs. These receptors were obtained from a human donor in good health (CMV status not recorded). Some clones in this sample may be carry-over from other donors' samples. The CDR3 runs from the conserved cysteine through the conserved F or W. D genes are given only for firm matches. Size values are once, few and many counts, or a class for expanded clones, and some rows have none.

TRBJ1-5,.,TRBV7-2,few,CASSLGARDQPQHF,TGTGCCAGCAGCTTAGGGGCGCGGGATCAGCCCCAGCATTTT
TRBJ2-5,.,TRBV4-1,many,CASSQVNMGFPETQYF,TGCGCCAGCAGCCAAGTGAATATGGGATTTCCAGAGACCCAGTACTTC
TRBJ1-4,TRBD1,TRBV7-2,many,CASSPRTGREKLFF,TGTGCCAGCAGCCCGCGGACAGGGAGAGAAAAACTGTTTTTT
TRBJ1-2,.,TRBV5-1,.,CASSLKLGSYGYTF,TGCGCCAGCAGCTTAAAGTTGGGCAGCTATGGCTACACCTTC
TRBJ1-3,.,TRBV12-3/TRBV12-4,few,CATDGSSGNTIYF,TGTGCCACCGACGGATCCTCTGGAAACACCATATATTTT
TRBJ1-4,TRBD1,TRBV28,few,CASTKPGQGDEKLFF,TGTGCCAGCACTAAGCCGGGACAGGGGGATGAAAAACTGTTTTTT
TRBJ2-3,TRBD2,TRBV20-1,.,CSARIRRELAVGDTQYF,TGCAGTGCTAGAATACGGAGAGAACTAGCGGTGGGAGATACGCAGTATTTT
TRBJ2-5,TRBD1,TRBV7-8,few,CASSPGDRGLLRETQYF,TGTGCCAGCAGCCCTGGGGACAGGGGCCTTCTCCGGGAGACCCAGTACTTC
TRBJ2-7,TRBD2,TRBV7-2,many,CASILAGHF,TGTGCCAGCATCCTAGCGGGGCACTTC
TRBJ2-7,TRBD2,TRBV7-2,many,CASSVAGATYEQYF,TGTGCCAGCAGCGTAGCGGGAGCTACGTACGAGCAGTACTTC
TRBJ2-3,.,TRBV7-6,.,CASSPQRGSILSTDTQYF,TGTGCCAGCAGCCCCCAGCGAGGGAGTATCTTAAGCACAGATACGCAGTATTTT
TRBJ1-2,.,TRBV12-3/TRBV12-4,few,CASSQQARGYGYTF,TGTGCCAGCAGTCAACAGGCTCGTGGCTATGGCTACACCTTC
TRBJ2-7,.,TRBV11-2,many,CASSLAWQGSYEQYF,TGTGCCAGCAGCTTAGCGTGGCAGGGGTCCTACGAGCAGTACTTC
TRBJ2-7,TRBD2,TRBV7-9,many,CASSPGTSVLEQYF,TGTGCCAGCAGCCCCGGGACTAGCGTTCTCGAGCAGTACTTC
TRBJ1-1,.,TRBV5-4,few,CASSIEPPYEAFF,TGTGCCAGCTCAATCGAACCGCCCTATGAAGCTTTCTTT
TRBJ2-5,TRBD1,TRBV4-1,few,CASSRGTGLETQYF,TGCGCCAGCAGCCGCGGGACAGGCCTAGAGACCCAGTACTTC
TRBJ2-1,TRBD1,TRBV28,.,CASSFPQGAPHNEQFF,TGTGCCAGCAGTTTCCCTCAGGGGGCTCCTCACAATGAGCAGTTCTTC
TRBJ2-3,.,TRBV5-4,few,CASSLAPSLSPDTQYF,TGTGCCAGCAGCTTGGCTCCTAGTTTGAGTCCAGATACGCAGTATTTT
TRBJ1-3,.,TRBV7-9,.,CASSLAQSSGNTIYF,TGTGCCAGCAGCTTAGCGCAGAGCTCTGGAAACACCATATATTTT
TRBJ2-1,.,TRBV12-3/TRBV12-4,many,CASTPYGNNEQFF,TGTGCCAGCACCCCTTATGGGAACAATGAGCAGTTCTTC
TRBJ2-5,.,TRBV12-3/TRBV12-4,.,CANSFGGGGETQYF,TGTGCCAACAGTTTCGGAGGGGGCGGGGAGACCCAGTACTTC
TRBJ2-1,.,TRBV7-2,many,CASSPGTSYNEQFF,TGTGCCAGCAGCCCGGGGACGTCCTACAATGAGCAGTTCTTC
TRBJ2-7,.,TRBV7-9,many,CASSPPTAPHYEQYF,TGTGCCAGCAGCCCCCCTACGGCCCCGCACTACGAGCAGTACTTC
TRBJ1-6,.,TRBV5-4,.,CASSSRQSNSPLHF,TGTGCCAGCAGCTCGAGACAGAGTAATTCACCCCTCCACTTT
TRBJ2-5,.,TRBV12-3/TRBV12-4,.,CASSLAPGEETQYF,TGTGCCAGCAGTTTAGCGCCTGGGGAAGAGACCCAGTACTTC
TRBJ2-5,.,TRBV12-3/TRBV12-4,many,CASSSGVTGETQYF,TGTGCCAGCAGTTCAGGGGTCACCGGAGAGACCCAGTACTTC
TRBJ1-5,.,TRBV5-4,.,CASSLRYGNQPQHF,TGTGCCAGCAGCTTGAGATATGGCAATCAGCCCCAGCATTTT
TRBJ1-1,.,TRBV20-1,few,CSARLGPANTEAFF,TGCAGTGCTAGACTGGGACCGGCCAACACTGAAGCTTTCTTT
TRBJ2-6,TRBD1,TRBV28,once,CDSSSLQGAGANVLTF,TGTGACAGCAGTTCCCTACAGGGGGCTGGGGCCAACGTCCTGACTTTC
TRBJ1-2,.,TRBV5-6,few,CASSFPGQLVGYTF,TGTGCCAGCAGCTTCCCAGGCCAATTGGTGGGCTACACCTTC
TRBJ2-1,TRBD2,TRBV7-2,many,CASSPWGAGGYNEQFF,TGTGCCAGCAGTCCCTGGGGGGCGGGAGGCTACAATGAGCAGTTCTTC
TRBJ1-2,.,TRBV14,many,CASSHHPRGGTLGGYTF,TGTGCCAGCAGCCACCACCCTCGTGGGGGTACATTGGGTGGCTACACCTTC
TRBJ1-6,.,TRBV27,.,CASSYDYYGNSPLHF,TGTGCCAGCAGCTACGATTACTACGGGAATTCACCCCTCCACTTT
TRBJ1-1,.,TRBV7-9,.,CASSLDNLRGTEAFF,TGTGCCAGCAGCTTAGATAACTTACGGGGCACTGAAGCTTTCTTT
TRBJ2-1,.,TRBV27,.,CASSDWAGTNNEQFF,TGTGCCAGCAGTGATTGGGCGGGGACAAACAATGAGCAGTTCTTC
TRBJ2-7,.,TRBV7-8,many,CASSSQGRASYEQYF,TGTGCCAGCAGCTCCCAGGGGAGGGCCTCCTACGAGCAGTACTTC
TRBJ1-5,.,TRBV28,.,CASSLTRRLRQPQHF,TGTGCCAGCAGTTTAACACGAAGACTAAGGCAGCCCCAGCATTTT
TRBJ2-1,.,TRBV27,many,CATGLSGYNEQFF,TGTGCCACCGGGCTATCGGGGTACAATGAGCAGTTCTTC
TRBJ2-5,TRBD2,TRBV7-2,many,CASSLVPGTRLETQYF,TGTGCCAGCAGCTTAGTCCCCGGGACTAGATTGGAGACCCAGTACTTC
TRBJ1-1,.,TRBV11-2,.,CASSHTRTGGFDTEAFF,TGTGCCAGCAGCCATACCCGGACGGGGGGTTTTGACACTGAAGCTTTCTTT
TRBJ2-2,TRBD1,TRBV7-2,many,CASSFQGAGELFF,TGTGCCAGCAGCTTCCAGGGGGCCGGGGAGCTGTTTTTT
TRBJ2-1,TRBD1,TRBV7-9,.,CASSKQGAEYDEQFF,TGTGCCAGCAGCAAACAGGGGGCCGAATACGATGAGCAGTTCTTC
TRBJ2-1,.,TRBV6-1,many,CASSSSSANEQFF,TGTGCCAGCAGTTCGTCTAGCGCGAATGAGCAGTTCTTC
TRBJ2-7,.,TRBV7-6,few,CASGPPGDGRAFYEQYF,TGTGCCAGCGGACCCCCCGGTGACGGAAGGGCTTTCTACGAGCAGTACTTC
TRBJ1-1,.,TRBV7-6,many,CASSSSVGNTEAFF,TGTGCCAGCAGCTCATCAGTGGGAAACACTGAAGCTTTCTTT
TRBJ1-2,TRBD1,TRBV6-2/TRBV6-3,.,CASSQLRDRLYGYTF,TGTGCCAGCAGCCAACTTCGGGACAGACTATATGGCTACACCTTC
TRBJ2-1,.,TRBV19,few,CANSISDYNEQFF,TGTGCCAATAGTATCTCCGACTACAATGAGCAGTTCTTC
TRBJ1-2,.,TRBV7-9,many,CASSLVGEKQGYGYTF,TGTGCCAGCAGCTTAGTGGGCGAGAAACAGGGCTATGGCTACACCTTC
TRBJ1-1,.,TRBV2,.,CASSDRGVKNTEAFF,TGTGCCAGCAGTGACCGTGGGGTGAAGAACACTGAAGCTTTCTTT
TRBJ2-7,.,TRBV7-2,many,CASSSGTGGAYEQYF,TGTGCCAGCAGCTCAGGCACAGGAGGAGCCTACGAGCAGTACTTC
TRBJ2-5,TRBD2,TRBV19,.,CASPPGTSEQETQYF,TGTGCCAGTCCTCCCGGGACTAGCGAACAAGAGACCCAGTACTTC
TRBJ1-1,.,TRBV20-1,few,CSAREPTGNREAFF,TGCAGTGCTAGAGAACCAACAGGGAACAGGGAAGCTTTCTTT
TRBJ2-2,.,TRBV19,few,CASTLIGNTGELFF,TGTGCCAGCACCCTCATAGGGAACACCGGGGAGCTGTTTTTT
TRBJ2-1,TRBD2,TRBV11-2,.,CASNPFAGVLNEQFF,TGTGCCAGCAACCCTTTTGCGGGAGTTCTCAATGAGCAGTTCTTC
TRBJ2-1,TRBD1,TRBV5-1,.,CASSFGPGGYNEQFF,TGCGCCAGCAGCTTCGGCCCAGGGGGCTACAATGAGCAGTTCTTC
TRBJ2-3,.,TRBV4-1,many,CASSQDPGLTADTQYF,TGCGCCAGCAGCCAAGATCCCGGACTAACGGCAGATACGCAGTATTTT
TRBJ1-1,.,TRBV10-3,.,CAISDLGIENTEAFF,TGTGCCATCAGTGATTTGGGGATCGAAAACACTGAAGCTTTCTTT